Listed below are T cell receptor beta chains from one sample, sequenced in a study of T-cell memory formation after mild COVID-19. TCRdb itself ran the 5' RACE reads through MiXCR, one entry per CDR3 protein. The sample has about 130,000 distinct CDR3 sequences; approximately 5.9% are singletons. Material: PBMCs or a T cell subset sorted from them (not recorded which). The receptor set was obtained from an adult woman who had mild COVID-19 (a few samples of this study predate the infection). Cell type and time point are not known. Both conserved end residues are part of each CDR3. The order of the fields is D gene, J gene, V gene, clone size, CDR3 DNA, CDR3 protein. The D gene is left open where the match is weak. Some rows mark clone size as missing; the rest say once, few, many or name a class of expanded clone.

d_call: TRBD1
j_call: TRBJ2-7
v_call: TRBV20-1
clone_size: NA
cdr3_nt: TGCAGTGCTAGACCGGGACAGGGAGGACTGTCCTACGAGCAGTACTTC
cdr3_aa: CSARPGQGGLSYEQYF

d_call: TRBD2
j_call: TRBJ2-5
v_call: TRBV7-2
clone_size: NA
cdr3_nt: TGTGCCAGCAGCTGGCCTAGCGGGTCGGAGACCCAGTACTTC
cdr3_aa: CASSWPSGSETQYF

d_call: TRBD2
j_call: TRBJ2-1
v_call: TRBV3-1
clone_size: few
cdr3_nt: TGTGCCAGCAGTCTACTAGCGGGAGTATCGAATGAGCAGTTCTTC
cdr3_aa: CASSLLAGVSNEQFF

d_call: NA
j_call: TRBJ2-1
v_call: TRBV6-1
clone_size: NA
cdr3_nt: TGTGCCAGCACCTACAAGGTCAATGAGCAGTTCTTC
cdr3_aa: CASTYKVNEQFF

d_call: TRBD2
j_call: TRBJ2-2
v_call: TRBV6-5
clone_size: many
cdr3_nt: TGTGCCAGCAGTTACTCGGGGACTAGCCTGAACACCGGGGAGCTGTTTTTT
cdr3_aa: CASSYSGTSLNTGELFF

d_call: TRBD2
j_call: TRBJ2-3
v_call: TRBV7-2
clone_size: many
cdr3_nt: TGTGCCAGCAGCCCCGCCCGCCTAGCGGGACTAGGCCGTGTGCAGTATTTT
cdr3_aa: CASSPARLAGLGRVQYF

d_call: TRBD1
j_call: TRBJ1-2
v_call: TRBV25-1
clone_size: NA
cdr3_nt: TGTGCCAGCAGTGAAACAGGGGTTAACTATGGCTACACCTTC
cdr3_aa: CASSETGVNYGYTF

d_call: NA
j_call: TRBJ1-1
v_call: TRBV5-6
clone_size: NA
cdr3_nt: TGTGCCAGCAGCTTGGTCGGGGAATCCCATACTGAAGCTTTCTTT
cdr3_aa: CASSLVGESHTEAFF

d_call: NA
j_call: TRBJ2-3
v_call: TRBV29-1
clone_size: many
cdr3_nt: TGCAGCGTTGAACGGAGGCGTGCTAGCACAGATACGCAGTATTTT
cdr3_aa: CSVERRRASTDTQYF

d_call: TRBD2
j_call: TRBJ2-1
v_call: TRBV12-3/TRBV12-4
clone_size: few
cdr3_nt: TGTGCCAGCAGTCCTCTAGCGGGAGGGCCGTACAATGAGCAGTTCTTC
cdr3_aa: CASSPLAGGPYNEQFF

d_call: NA
j_call: TRBJ2-3
v_call: TRBV4-1
clone_size: NA
cdr3_nt: TGCGCCAGCAGCCGCCTCGCTCCCACCGGCGCAGATACGCAGTATTTT
cdr3_aa: CASSRLAPTGADTQYF

d_call: TRBD2
j_call: TRBJ2-1
v_call: TRBV25-1
clone_size: NA
cdr3_nt: TGTGCCAGCAGTGTACTAGCGGGATCCTCCTACAATGAGCAGTTCTTC
cdr3_aa: CASSVLAGSSYNEQFF

d_call: NA
j_call: TRBJ1-2
v_call: TRBV3-1
clone_size: few
cdr3_nt: TGTGCCAGCAGCCAACAGGGCGGGAACTATGGCTACACCTTC
cdr3_aa: CASSQQGGNYGYTF

d_call: NA
j_call: TRBJ2-7
v_call: TRBV5-1
clone_size: NA
cdr3_nt: TGCGCCAGCAGCTTGGGCGTCAGTGGGGACTACGAGCAGTACTTC
cdr3_aa: CASSLGVSGDYEQYF

d_call: NA
j_call: TRBJ2-7
v_call: TRBV6-6
clone_size: many
cdr3_nt: TGTGCCAGCAGTTCTCCGGGACTGGCATCTTCTCGGGACGAGCAGTACTTC
cdr3_aa: CASSSPGLASSRDEQYF

d_call: NA
j_call: TRBJ1-5
v_call: TRBV12-3/TRBV12-4
clone_size: few
cdr3_nt: TGTGCCAGCGGGGGAAACAATCAGCCCCAGCATTTT
cdr3_aa: CASGGNNQPQHF

d_call: NA
j_call: TRBJ2-1
v_call: TRBV20-1
clone_size: many
cdr3_nt: TGCAGTGCTAGAGACCGGGACTCCGGCACCTACAATGAGCAGTTCTTC
cdr3_aa: CSARDRDSGTYNEQFF

d_call: TRBD1
j_call: TRBJ1-4
v_call: TRBV12-3/TRBV12-4
clone_size: many
cdr3_nt: TGTGCCAGCAGCCATCCCCGGACAGGGCGGGACGAAAAACTGTTTTTT
cdr3_aa: CASSHPRTGRDEKLFF

d_call: NA
j_call: TRBJ2-1
v_call: TRBV6-5
clone_size: few
cdr3_nt: TGTGCCAGCAGTTTAGGGGGGGCTGGGAGGTATGAGCAGTTCTTC
cdr3_aa: CASSLGGAGRYEQFF

d_call: TRBD2
j_call: TRBJ2-1
v_call: TRBV6-5
clone_size: few
cdr3_nt: TGTGCCAGCAGTTCGGGACTAGCGAGGTACAATGAGCAGTTCTTC
cdr3_aa: CASSSGLARYNEQFF

d_call: NA
j_call: TRBJ2-2
v_call: TRBV7-3
clone_size: NA
cdr3_nt: TGTGCCAGCAGCTTATACACGAACACCGGGGAGCTGTTTTTT
cdr3_aa: CASSLYTNTGELFF

d_call: NA
j_call: TRBJ1-1
v_call: TRBV20-1
clone_size: many
cdr3_nt: TGCAGTGCTAGAGATAGAGGGAGTGGGAACTTCCCTGAAGCTTTCTTT
cdr3_aa: CSARDRGSGNFPEAFF

d_call: TRBD2
j_call: TRBJ2-3
v_call: TRBV11-2
clone_size: few
cdr3_nt: TGTGCCAGCAGCCTAAAAGCGGGAGGGCCAATAGATACGCAGTATTTT
cdr3_aa: CASSLKAGGPIDTQYF

d_call: NA
j_call: TRBJ1-1
v_call: TRBV12-3/TRBV12-4
clone_size: few
cdr3_nt: TGTGCCAGCAGTCCCGAAATGGGGAACACTGAAGCTTTCTTT
cdr3_aa: CASSPEMGNTEAFF

d_call: TRBD2
j_call: TRBJ2-3
v_call: TRBV30
clone_size: NA
cdr3_nt: TGTGCCTGGAATCCGCGGGGGACTACAGATACGCAGTATTTT
cdr3_aa: CAWNPRGTTDTQYF

d_call: NA
j_call: TRBJ2-1
v_call: TRBV7-8
clone_size: many
cdr3_nt: TGTGCCAGCAGCTTAGCAGCGCCTGAGCAGTTCTTC
cdr3_aa: CASSLAAPEQFF

d_call: NA
j_call: TRBJ2-3
v_call: TRBV5-1
clone_size: few
cdr3_nt: TGCGCCAGCAGCTTGGTCTCGGCTAGCACAGATACGCAGTATTTT
cdr3_aa: CASSLVSASTDTQYF

d_call: NA
j_call: TRBJ1-1
v_call: TRBV12-3/TRBV12-4
clone_size: few
cdr3_nt: TGTGCCAGCAGCCACGACAGAACATACACTGAAGCTTTCTTT
cdr3_aa: CASSHDRTYTEAFF

d_call: NA
j_call: TRBJ1-3
v_call: TRBV18
clone_size: few
cdr3_nt: TGTGCCAGCTCACCAGCTTTACAGGCGAGCTCTGGAAACACCATATATTTT
cdr3_aa: CASSPALQASSGNTIYF

d_call: NA
j_call: TRBJ2-1
v_call: TRBV11-2
clone_size: few
cdr3_nt: TGTGCCGTCACTTCGCGACCAGGGGAATACAATGAGCAGTTCTTC
cdr3_aa: CAVTSRPGEYNEQFF

d_call: NA
j_call: TRBJ2-3
v_call: TRBV30
clone_size: few
cdr3_nt: TGTGCCTGGAGTGTAAGCTCTTGGACGCAGTATTTT
cdr3_aa: CAWSVSSWTQYF

d_call: TRBD1
j_call: TRBJ1-6
v_call: TRBV28
clone_size: NA
cdr3_nt: TGTGCCAGCAGCCGGGACAGGGGGATTTATAATTCACCCATCCACTTT
cdr3_aa: CASSRDRGIYNSPIHF

d_call: TRBD2
j_call: TRBJ2-2
v_call: TRBV7-9
clone_size: NA
cdr3_nt: TGTGCCAGCAGCTTATACACGGGACTAGCGGTCCACACCGGGGAGCTGTTTTTT
cdr3_aa: CASSLYTGLAVHTGELFF

d_call: NA
j_call: TRBJ2-7
v_call: TRBV7-2
clone_size: few
cdr3_nt: TGTGCCAGCAGCTTAGTAAACGAGGCCTACGAGCAGTACTTC
cdr3_aa: CASSLVNEAYEQYF

d_call: NA
j_call: TRBJ2-7
v_call: TRBV19
clone_size: NA
cdr3_nt: TGTGCCAGTAGGGGCTCGGCAGTTAGAGAGCAGTACTTC
cdr3_aa: CASRGSAVREQYF

d_call: TRBD2
j_call: TRBJ2-3
v_call: TRBV10-3
clone_size: many
cdr3_nt: TGTGCCATCAGTGAAGCTAGCGGGGGGAAAGGAGATACGCAGTATTTT
cdr3_aa: CAISEASGGKGDTQYF

d_call: NA
j_call: TRBJ1-5
v_call: TRBV12-3/TRBV12-4
clone_size: NA
cdr3_nt: TGTGCCAGCAGCCCGGGACCGAGCAATCAGCCCCAGCATTTT
cdr3_aa: CASSPGPSNQPQHF

d_call: NA
j_call: TRBJ2-7
v_call: TRBV20-1
clone_size: few
cdr3_nt: TGCAGTGCTATGGCCTTCGCGCGGCAGTACTTC
cdr3_aa: CSAMAFARQYF

d_call: NA
j_call: TRBJ1-2
v_call: TRBV24-1
clone_size: few
cdr3_nt: TGTGCCACCAGTGATCTCCGGTGGGGCTACACCTTC
cdr3_aa: CATSDLRWGYTF

d_call: TRBD1
j_call: TRBJ2-7
v_call: TRBV12-5
clone_size: NA
cdr3_nt: TGTGCTAGTGGTGCGGGACAGGGAAGGGGCGAGCAGTACTTC
cdr3_aa: CASGAGQGRGEQYF

d_call: TRBD1
j_call: TRBJ1-3
v_call: TRBV4-1
clone_size: many
cdr3_nt: TGCGCCAGCAGCCGACTAGCAGGGGGGGGAAACACCATATATTTT
cdr3_aa: CASSRLAGGGNTIYF

d_call: TRBD2
j_call: TRBJ2-3
v_call: TRBV12-3/TRBV12-4
clone_size: few
cdr3_nt: TGTGCCAGCAGCCCTACTAGCGTGATAGATACGCAGTATTTT
cdr3_aa: CASSPTSVIDTQYF

d_call: NA
j_call: TRBJ1-5
v_call: TRBV5-6
clone_size: many
cdr3_nt: TGTGCCAGCAGCCCGCAGGGCCCCAATCAGCCCCAGCATTTT
cdr3_aa: CASSPQGPNQPQHF

d_call: NA
j_call: TRBJ1-1
v_call: TRBV12-3/TRBV12-4
clone_size: few
cdr3_nt: TGTGCCAGCAGTCCCAGAGACAATACGGCTTTCTTT
cdr3_aa: CASSPRDNTAFF

d_call: NA
j_call: TRBJ1-1
v_call: TRBV10-3
clone_size: few
cdr3_nt: TGTGCCATCAGTGCCAAGTCAGCTCTAGGGAAGACTGAAGCTTTCTTT
cdr3_aa: CAISAKSALGKTEAFF

d_call: TRBD2
j_call: TRBJ2-5
v_call: TRBV5-1
clone_size: few
cdr3_nt: TGCGCCAGCAGCTCTCTAGCGGGGGGACAAGAGACCCAGTACTTC
cdr3_aa: CASSSLAGGQETQYF

d_call: TRBD2
j_call: TRBJ2-3
v_call: TRBV7-2
clone_size: NA
cdr3_nt: TGTGCCAGCAGCTCCTCTAGCGGACAAAGCACAGATACGCAGTATTTT
cdr3_aa: CASSSSSGQSTDTQYF

d_call: TRBD1
j_call: TRBJ1-2
v_call: TRBV29-1
clone_size: few
cdr3_nt: TGCAGCGTTGAAGATCGTCAGGGGGCCGTCTATGGCTACACCTTC
cdr3_aa: CSVEDRQGAVYGYTF

d_call: TRBD1
j_call: TRBJ1-6
v_call: TRBV7-9
clone_size: few
cdr3_nt: TGTGCCAGCAGCTTAGATTTGGCAGGGGGGACACCCCTCCACTTT
cdr3_aa: CASSLDLAGGTPLHF

d_call: NA
j_call: TRBJ2-1
v_call: TRBV5-1
clone_size: few
cdr3_nt: TGCGCCAGCAGCTTGGTACCGGGGGCGAATGAGCAGTTCTTC
cdr3_aa: CASSLVPGANEQFF

d_call: TRBD1
j_call: TRBJ2-7
v_call: TRBV28
clone_size: NA
cdr3_nt: TGTGCCAGCAGTTTATTGGGGGGACAGGGCGGCCACGAGCAGTACTTC
cdr3_aa: CASSLLGGQGGHEQYF

d_call: TRBD1
j_call: TRBJ2-2
v_call: TRBV6-1
clone_size: many
cdr3_nt: TGTGCCAGCAGACAGGGGGTTACCGGGGAGCTGTTTTTT
cdr3_aa: CASRQGVTGELFF